The next 5 T cell receptor beta chains were all read from a single sample in a study of T-cell reconstitution after alpha-beta-depleted transplantation in children. Unique molecular identifiers were incorporated into the prepared TCRbeta library. Via MiXCR, TCRdb re-called the PCR reads, giving one row per CDR3 protein. The table lists about 980,000 distinct CDR3 sequences, about 29% of them singletons. This specimen consisted of PBMCs, mostly from graft donor cells, obtained 360 days after TCRalphabeta/CD19-depleted stem cell transplant. The receptors originated from a boy in the first two years of life who had a stem cell transplant for SCID, so the T cells may come from the graft donor.

This clonotype was counted only a few times. This chain connects TRBV6-5 to TRBJ1-1; D is unclear. Trimming pared 0 bases from V and 2 bases from J, leaving 10 bases between. Germline CDR1 and CDR2: MNHEY and SVGAGI. The CDR3 contains 15 residues. The CDR3 DNA sequence: TGTGCCAGCAGTTACTCGGCTCCTGGTAACACTGAAGCTTTCTTT. Protein product: CASSYSAPGNTEAFF.

Ten or more counts support this clonotype. The chain carries TRBV27 and TRBJ1-5; no reliable D call. Trimming removed 2 bases at V and 5 bases at J, with 7 bases between. This CDR3 is 13 amino acids long. From germline, CDR1 is MNHEY and CDR2 SMNVEV (reference sequence). The CDR3 reads CASSLRVHQPQHF. CDR3 in DNA: TGTGCCAGCAGTTTAAGAGTCCATCAGCCCCAGCATTTT.

The rearrangement uses TRBV7-2 and TRBJ2-3; 10 bases agree with TRBD1. CDR1 is SGHTA, CDR2 FQGNSA, per germline. The CDR3 extends over 17 amino acids. V was pared by 5 bases and J by 5 bases, with 13 bases of the junction left unmatched. The CDR3 spells CASSLRLLRDRGDTQYF. For the CDR3, the DNA is TGTGCCAGCAGCCTAAGACTGCTCCGGGACAGGGGAGATACGCAGTATTTT.

This clonotype was found many times. V and J are TRBV7-3 and TRBJ2-1; D not resolved. Germline V gene lookup returns CDR1 SGHTA and CDR2 FQGTGA. This CDR3 has 13 residues. Between the trimmed V and J ends, which lost 3 bases and 5 bases, there was a span of 8 bases. CDR3 amino acids: CASSLRQHNEQFF. The CDR3 region has the DNA TGTGCCAGCAGCTTGCGGCAGCACAATGAGCAGTTCTTC.

This clonotype was seen a handful of times. The rearrangement links TRBV2 to TRBJ2-3; D not certain. From germline, CDR1 is SNHLY and CDR2 FYNNEI. The ends were cut back, 6 bases at V and 4 bases at J, with 11 bases in the middle. The CDR3 is 13 residues long. CDR3 region: CASRNSHPDTQYF. The CDR3 region has the DNA TGTGCCAGCAGAAACTCCCACCCAGATACGCAGTATTTT.